Given below is one TCR beta chain in context. Its cognate antigen is unknown. The sample originates from a study of CD8 T cells in ankylosing spondylitis. TCRdb reprocessed the 5' RACE reads via MiXCR and lists one record per CDR3 protein. The sample lists roughly 250,000 distinct CDR3 sequences; 8% to 9.5% were seen once. General study findings and limits: Before this, some motif variants had been reported in reactive arthritis synovial fluid and blood.

This CDR3 is 14 amino acids long. The V end was cut by 3 bases, the J end by 7 bases, with 10 bases between. The germline V gene has CDR1 MNHNS and CDR2 SASEGT. Sample: blood, either unsorted or a sorted T cell fraction (not recorded which). The receptor's source is a male donor with ankylosing spondylitis or in good health (not recorded which). The chain combines TRBV6-1 with TRBJ1-6, with D perhaps matching TRBD1 (5 bases). The CDR3 nucleotides are TGTGCCAGCAGTGAGCGGGGCGACAATTCACCCCTCCACTTT. It specifies CASSERGDNSPLHF.